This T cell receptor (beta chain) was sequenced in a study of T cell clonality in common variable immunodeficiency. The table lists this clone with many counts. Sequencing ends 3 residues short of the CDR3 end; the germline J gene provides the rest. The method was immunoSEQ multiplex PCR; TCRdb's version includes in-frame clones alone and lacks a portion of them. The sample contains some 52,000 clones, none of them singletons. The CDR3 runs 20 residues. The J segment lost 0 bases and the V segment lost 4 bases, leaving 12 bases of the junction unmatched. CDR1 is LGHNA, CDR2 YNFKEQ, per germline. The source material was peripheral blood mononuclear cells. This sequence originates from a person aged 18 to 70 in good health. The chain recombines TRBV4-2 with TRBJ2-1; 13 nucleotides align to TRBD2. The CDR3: CASSPLELAGGRSSYNEQFF. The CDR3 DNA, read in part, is TGTGCCAGCAGCCCTCTCGAACTAGCGGGAGGGAGGAGCTCCTACAATGAG.